This paragraph covers one T cell receptor beta chain sequence. This record belongs to a study of T cell responses to AZD1222 COVID-19 vaccine. TCRdb's copy holds only in-frame clones and misses some; the assay was immunoSEQ multiplex PCR. In the table there are under 200,000 clones, 80% to 95% of which are singletons. V was cut by 0 bases and J by 3 bases, with 14 bases left in between. The CDR3 covers 16 residues. The V gene's germline CDR1 is LNHDA and CDR2 SQIVND (reference sequence). Material: peripheral blood, obtained on day 0 of AZD1222 vaccination. The receptor was isolated from an adult in good health. The chain carries TRBV19 and TRBJ2-5; no clear D. For the CDR3, the DNA is TGTGCCAGTAGTATAGAACACCCCTTGAACAAAGAGACCCAGTACTTC. It is translated as CASSIEHPLNKETQYF.